Below, one T cell receptor beta chain is given with its context. Study processing details: Nucleated cell number was recorded as an estimate derived from reference gene primer amplification. Sequenced by immunoSEQ multiplex PCR; TCRdb stores in-frame clones only, minus some. V, J and clone size reflect that table, while D and trimming were determined from the DNA. The data hold around 72,000 clones, with about 91% observed a single time. The data were taken from a study of blood T cell repertoires in COVID-19. In germline, CDR1 is SGHNT, CDR2 YYREEE (reference sequence). The CDR3 extends over 15 amino acids. V lost 4 bases and J lost 9, with 23 bases in between.

The sequence came from a human donor with active COVID-19. The donor label of this sample is uncertain. The chain carries TRBV5-4 and TRBJ2-7; D is perhaps TRBD2 (6 bases). The sample taken for sequencing was peripheral blood. CDR3 DNA: TGTGCCAGCAGCCCGGAGGGAGGCGCGGTATTCGGGCAGTACTTC. This encodes CASSPEGGAVFGQYF.